This record concerns one TCR beta chain sequence. Its matching antigen is unknown. This CDR3 has 15 residues. V lost 4 bases to trimming and J lost 3 bases, with 16 bases between them. Germline-derived CDR1 and CDR2 are SGHRS and YFSETQ. RNA was extracted and reverse transcribed into cDNA as the sequencing template. Assay used: immunoSEQ multiplex PCR; TCRdb lists only in-frame clones, some missing. This sample has fewer than 250,000 clones, with under 70% found just once. The data stem from a study of CD8+ T cells in alopecia areata. Study findings and constraints: Persistence during tofacitinib was seen for many expanded lesional clones in scalp and blood. Lesional scalp displayed greater clonality than normal scalp, most notably in alopecia totalis/universalis. Among the 100 top clones, expanded CD8+ clones, like scalp clonality, were significantly decreased by tofacitinib.

Described treatment: oral pan-JAK inhibitor, 5-10 mg twice daily. Sample: CD4+ T cells sorted from blood, taken at week 4, from a patient treated with tofacitinib. V is TRBV5-1 and J is TRBJ1-2, with a possible D match to TRBD1 (6 bases). This TCR was recovered from a human donor with alopecia areata. CDR3 DNA: TGCGCCAGCAGCCGTCCGGGGGCGGAGGACTATGGCTACACCTTC. This codes for CASSRPGAEDYGYTF.